This paragraph covers one T cell receptor (beta chain) sequence. How the authors handled the data: By means of reference gene primer amplification, nucleated cell counts were estimated. Only in-frame clones appear in the TCRdb table, and some are missing; sequencing was by immunoSEQ multiplex PCR. For V, J and clone size, that table is used; D and trimming come from the DNA. The sample consists of around 80,000 clones, roughly 80% of them appearing once. Germline CDR1 is SEHNR and CDR2 is FQNEAQ (reference sequence). The CDR3 totals 16 residues. J lost 2 bases, V lost 5 bases, and 11 bases had no gene match. This sample is drawn from a study of blood T cell repertoires in COVID-19. Looking at the study overall: Both acute and convalescent COVID-19 samples were obtained from the United States, Italy and Spain. T cells, B-cell-depleted T cells, or PBMCs provided the cDNA or gDNA that served as material.

V and J are TRBV7-9 and TRBJ2-7, with 8 bases lining up with TRBD1. This clonotype was obtained from a human donor in a cohort sampled during active COVID-19. The sequenced material came from peripheral blood. For the CDR3, the DNA is TGTGCCAGCAGCCCTCTGTCCGGACAGGGACCCTACGAGCAGTACTTC. Translation: CASSPLSGQGPYEQYF.